This TCR beta chain appears in the sequencing data of a study of identical twins. Notes on the study in general: Alpha sequences that were out-of-frame and twin-shared showed an excess of low generation probability. Among beta out-of-frame sequences, excess sharing between twins appeared weaker.

Unique molecular identifiers were in the cDNA, with template-switch universal primer binding. Each CDR3 protein is one row after TCRdb ran MiXCR on the 5' RACE reads. Here the sample spans a few hundred thousand distinct CDR3 sequences, nearly 10% being singletons. With regard to this clonotype: Its antigen remains unidentified.

Trimming took off 10 bases at V and 1 base at J, with 14 bases between the two ends. The CDR3 covers 14 residues. The germline V gene has CDR1 SNHLY and CDR2 FYNNEI. Healthy Caucasians supplied all donations. The same data also went into a second study, on yellow fever vaccine responses in identical twins.

The clonotype originates from a woman aged 18-35 years in good health. This chain uses TRBV2 with TRBJ2-1; D is perhaps TRBD1 (6 bases). Sequencing was performed on PBMCs. CDR3 coding DNA: TGTGCCACCAGACAGGACACTTCCTACAATGAGCAGTTCTTC. This codes for CATRQDTSYNEQFF. The whole variable domain, filled in from reference TRBV2 and TRBJ2-1, reads EPEVTQTPSHQVTQMGQEVILRCVPISNHLYFYWYRQILGQKVEFLVSFYNNEISEKSEIFDDQFSVERPDGSNFTLKIRSTKLEDSAMYFCATRQDTSYNEQFFGPGTRLTVL.